Presented here are 28 T cell receptor beta chains from one specimen sequenced in a study of T cell changes during pregnancy in multiple sclerosis. Repertoires were generated with immunoSEQ multiplex PCR, while TCRdb's copy carries only in-frame clones and drops some. This repertoire shows 25,000 to 35,000 clones, roughly nine tenths found once; its top ten account for roughly 0.41%. This specimen was CD4+ T cells from peripheral blood mononuclear cells, taken in the second trimester of pregnancy. Source of these receptors: a female donor in good health, enrolled as a control in a pregnancy study.

This chain connects TRBV30 to TRBJ2-7; possible D gene TRBD1, 5 bases. Germline values: CDR1 GTSNPN, CDR2 SVGIG (reference sequence). V lost 5 bases and J lost 0, with 11 bases in between. The CDR3 consists of 13 residues. The CDR3 DNA reads as TGTGCCTGGGACTCAGGGCTCTCCTACGAGCAGTACTTC. This encodes CAWDSGLSYEQYF. Filled out from reference TRBV30 and TRBJ2-7, the complete variable domain reads SQTIHQWPATLVQPVGSPLSLECTVEGTSNPNLYWYRQAAGRGLQLLFYSVGIGQISSEVPQNLSASRPQDRQFILSSKKLLLSDSGFYLCAWDSGLSYEQYFGPGTRLTVT.

V gene TRBV14 combines with J gene TRBJ2-1, with TRBD2 identical over 14 bases. The CDR3 is made up of 17 amino acids. The germline V gene has CDR1 SGHDN and CDR2 FVKESK. V lost 1 base and J lost 10; bases outside the gene matches: 9. The CDR3 spells CASSQVQRTSGGQEQFF. The CDR3 DNA reads as TGTGCCAGCAGCCAAGTTCAGAGGACTAGCGGGGGGCAGGAGCAGTTCTTC.

V usage is TRBV11-3 and J usage is TRBJ1-1; no firm D call. CDR1 SGHNT and CDR2 YENEEA come from the germline V gene. V lost 5 bases to trimming and J lost 4 bases, with 14 bases between them. The CDR3 is 14 residues long. The CDR3 DNA reads as TGTGCCAGCAGCCTAAGCATCCTATCCACTGAAGCTTTCTTT. Protein: CASSLSILSTEAFF.

The CDR3 bases are TGTGCCAGCAGCTTACAGGGGGCATTCCCAGATACGCAGTATTTT. It yields the protein CASSLQGAFPDTQYF. The gene calls are TRBV7-2 and TRBJ2-3, with TRBD1 matching 8 bases. Germline trimming cut 2 bases from V and 4 bases from J; bases unmatched to any gene: 5. This CDR3 comprises 15 residues. Germline V lookup: CDR1 SGHTA, CDR2 FQGNSA.

V gene TRBV6-6 combines with J gene TRBJ2-5; perhaps TRBD1 as D (6 bases). Trimming removed 1 base at V and 5 bases at J, with 11 bases between. In germline, CDR1 is MNHNY, CDR2 SVGAGI (reference sequence). CDR3 size: 14 residues. In DNA, the CDR3 is TGTGCCAGCAGTTACTTAGGACAGTGGGAGACCCAGTACTTC. Protein product: CASSYLGQWETQYF.

The V gene is TRBV5-1, the J gene TRBJ1-3; D is uncertain. V was pared by 0 bases and J by 0 bases, with 10 bases between. The CDR3 runs 16 residues. Germline V gene data show CDR1 as SGHRS and CDR2 as YFSETQ. The DNA for the CDR3 is TGCGCCAGCAGCTTGGGGGCAGCTCGCTCTGGAAACACCATATATTTT. It translates to CASSLGAARSGNTIYF.

This chain connects TRBV5-6 to TRBJ2-7; 7 bases match TRBD2. The CDR3 extends over 14 amino acids. The V gene's germline CDR1 is SGHDT and CDR2 YYEEEE. Germline trimming cut 1 base from V and 5 bases from J; bases unmatched to any gene: 6. CDR3 nucleotide sequence: TGTGCCAGCAGCTTGTTGCGGGAGATCAACGAGCAGTACTTC. As protein: CASSLLREINEQYF.

J is TRBJ1-2 and V is TRBV30; D remains unclear. In germline, CDR1 is GTSNPN, CDR2 SVGIG (reference sequence). The V end lost 0 bases, the J end lost 0 bases, and 8 bases lay between the germline ends. This CDR3 has 14 residues. CDR3 amino acids: CAWSVTVSNYGYTF. The CDR3 DNA is TGTGCCTGGAGTGTAACGGTGTCTAACTATGGCTACACCTTC.

The genes are TRBV6-1 and TRBJ1-2; D gene unclear. The CDR3 contains 13 residues. Germline V gene sequence: CDR1 MNHNS, CDR2 SASEGT. V dropped 3 bases and J dropped 3 bases, with 8 bases sitting between them. CDR3 region: CASSEPGDYGYTF. The CDR3 nucleotides read TGTGCCAGCAGTGAGCCCGGGGACTATGGCTACACCTTC.

This clone was picked up one time. This rearrangement joins TRBV5-5 to TRBJ2-1, with 7 bases matching TRBD1. V was pared by 5 bases and J by 3 bases, with 11 bases of the junction left unmatched. CDR3 length: 16 amino acids. The germline V gene has CDR1 SGHKS and CDR2 YYEKEE (reference sequence). CDR3 region: CASSLGGTAYYNEQFF. CDR3 nucleotide sequence: TGTGCCAGCAGTCTTGGTGGGACAGCTTACTACAATGAGCAGTTCTTC.

The chain joins TRBV7-2 to TRBJ2-2; 9 positions agree with TRBD2. The germline V gene encodes CDR1 SGHTA and CDR2 FQGNSA. The CDR3 totals 19 residues. Unmatched junction bases numbered 12, after V lost 0 bases and J lost 4 bases. The CDR3 reads CASSLAWLAGTGGTGELFF. The CDR3 nucleotides read TGTGCCAGCAGCTTAGCGTGGCTAGCGGGGACCGGGGGCACCGGGGAGCTGTTTTTT. Drawing the rest from reference TRBV7-2 and TRBJ2-2, the complete variable domain is GAGVSQSPSNKVTEKGKDVELRCDPISGHTALYWYRQSLGQGLEFLIYFQGNSAPDKSGLPSDRFSAERTGGSVSTLTIQRTQQEDSAVYLCASSLAWLAGTGGTGELFFGEGSRLTVL.

This chain links TRBV5-4 with TRBJ2-7; 7 bases fit TRBD2. Germline V gives CDR1 SGHNT, CDR2 YYREEE (reference sequence). The CDR3 is made up of 15 amino acids. V was pared by 3 bases and J by 6 bases, with 12 bases of the junction left unmatched. CDR3 sequence (DNA): TGTGCCAGCAGCTCGGTCGGGGGGAGGCCCCTCGAGCAGTACTTC. Translating gives CASSSVGGRPLEQYF.

This clone has only one observation. The chain uses TRBV9 and TRBJ2-3, with TRBD2 as a possible D gene (6 bases). This CDR3 comprises 15 residues. CDR1 and CDR2 from the germline V gene are SGDLS and YYNGEE. The germline V and J ends were trimmed by 0 bases and 1 base, with 9 bases remaining between them. The CDR3 is CASSVDGGGTDTQYF. CDR3 coding DNA: TGTGCCAGCAGCGTAGACGGCGGGGGCACAGATACGCAGTATTTT.

For this clone: Other DNA sequences of this sample code for an identical CDR3. The chain joins TRBV19 to TRBJ2-1, with D unclear. CDR1 LNHDA and CDR2 SQIVND come from the germline V gene (reference sequence). The V and J ends lost 3 bases and 5 bases respectively, with 5 bases between them. CDR3 length equals 12 residues. The CDR3 DNA is TGTGCCAGTAGTATGAGAGACAATGAGCAGTTCTTC. It encodes CASSMRDNEQFF.

The chain employs TRBV10-3 and TRBJ2-3; D is undetermined. Germline V gene lookup returns CDR1 ENHRY and CDR2 SYGVKD. The CDR3 has 12 residues. Deletions cut 5 bases from V and 4 bases from J, with 7 bases between. The CDR3 coding sequence is TGTGCCATCAGTACCCCAGCAGATACGCAGTATTTT. Amino acid sequence: CAISTPADTQYF.

The rearrangement links TRBV7-2 to TRBJ2-1; the match to TRBD2 covers 9 bases. Trimming at V came to 1 base and at J to 8 bases, leaving 12 bases not matched to a gene. CDR1 and CDR2 from the germline V gene are SGHTA and FQGNSA. This CDR3 region has 17 residues. In DNA, the CDR3 is TGTGCCAGCAGCTTAGTCTTGAGTAGTAGCGGGAGTGATGAGCAGTTCTTC. Residues: CASSLVLSSSGSDEQFF.

The rearrangement uses TRBV27 and TRBJ1-6; TRBD1 agrees at 9 bases. V lost 8 bases to trimming and J lost 8 bases; unmatched junction nucleotides: 13. Germline loops: CDR1 MNHEY, CDR2 SMNVEV (reference sequence). The CDR3 covers 16 residues. This CDR3 reads CASSVKQGAPDSPLHF. CDR3 DNA sequence: TGTGCCAGCTCCGTAAAACAGGGGGCGCCGGATTCACCCCTCCACTTT.

This clone turned up a few times. V is TRBV11-2 and J is TRBJ1-1; the D is unclear. In germline, CDR1 is SGHAT, CDR2 FQNNGV. V was shortened by 2 bases and J by 9 bases, with 13 bases between the two germline ends. CDR3 size: 13 residues. Here the CDR3 reads CASSLKSGWQAFF. The CDR3 DNA sequence: TGTGCCAGCAGCTTAAAGTCAGGCTGGCAAGCTTTCTTT.

V is TRBV6-6 and J is TRBJ1-2, with D possibly TRBD1 on 5 matching bases. CDR1 and CDR2 from the germline V gene are MNHNY and SVGAGI (reference sequence). This CDR3 is 11 amino acids long. Trimming stripped 6 bases from V and 8 bases from J, with 10 bases between. CDR3 sequence reads: CASSDSRGYTF. The CDR3 DNA reads as TGTGCCAGCAGCGACAGCCGCGGCTACACCTTC.

CDR3 sequence: CASSLDGSAYNEQFF. CDR3 sequence (DNA): TGCGCCAGCAGCTTGGACGGGAGTGCTTACAATGAGCAGTTCTTC. The chain joins TRBV5-1 to TRBJ2-1; TRBD2 might be the D (6 bases). This CDR3 contains 15 residues. CDR1 SGHRS and CDR2 YFSETQ come from the germline V gene. Trimming took off 0 bases at V and 4 bases at J, with 11 bases between the two ends.

This sequence joins TRBV7-8 and TRBJ1-3; no clear D gene. The CDR3 covers 15 residues. Germline lookup yields CDR1 SGHVS and CDR2 FQNEAQ. V lost 2 bases to trimming and J lost 4 bases, with 12 bases between them. The CDR3 DNA is TGTGCCAGCAGCTTATTGGAGTTCGTGGGAAACACCATATATTTT. Encoded protein: CASSLLEFVGNTIYF.

This chain connects TRBV2 to TRBJ1-1; D unresolved. Germline V gives CDR1 SNHLY, CDR2 FYNNEI. CDR3 length: 14 amino acids. The V gene lost 3 bases and the J gene lost 6 bases, with 14 bases spanning the gap. As DNA, the CDR3 is TGTGCCAGCAGTGAGGAGGGATTTGTGGCTGAAGCTTTCTTT. Encoded protein: CASSEEGFVAEAFF. Supplemented by reference TRBV2 and TRBJ1-1, the full variable domain reads EPEVTQTPSHQVTQMGQEVILRCVPISNHLYFYWYRQILGQKVEFLVSFYNNEISEKSEIFDDQFSVERPDGSNFTLKIRSTKLEDSAMYFCASSEEGFVAEAFFGQGTRLTVV.

The chain links TRBV7-2 to TRBJ2-7; 9 positions match TRBD2. The germline gives CDR1 SGHTA, CDR2 FQGNSA. This CDR3 comprises 15 residues. The junction had 5 bases not matched to a gene; V was cut back by 2 bases and J by 3 bases. Written as DNA, the CDR3 is TGTGCCAGCAGCTTACCTAGCGGGGTCTACTACGAGCAGTACTTC. It is translated as CASSLPSGVYYEQYF.

J is TRBJ1-1 and V is TRBV29-1; 7 positions match TRBD1. The length of the CDR3 is 13 residues. Trimming cost V 8 bases and J 8 bases; bases outside gene matches: 14. CDR1 and CDR2 (germline): SQVTM, ANQGSEA. The CDR3 DNA follows: TGCAGCTACGAGACAGGGTTAGTCTCAGAAGCTTTCTTT. Amino acid sequence: CSYETGLVSEAFF.

The V call is TRBV7-9, the J call TRBJ2-7; 8 bases are a match to TRBD1. CDR3 length: 15 residues. V shed 3 bases, J shed 4 bases, and the junction held 8 bases outside the gene matches. Germline-derived CDR1 and CDR2 are SEHNR and FQNEAQ (reference sequence). The CDR3 region has the DNA TGTGCCAGCAGCTTGGTTGGACAGGGTGGTTACGAGCAGTACTTC. Translating it yields CASSLVGQGGYEQYF. Looking up the rest from reference TRBV7-9 and TRBJ2-7 gives the full variable domain: DTGVSQNPRHKITKRGQNVTFRCDPISEHNRLYWYRQTLGQGPEFLTYFQNEAQLEKSRLLSDRFSAERPKGSFSTLEIQRTEQGDSAMYLCASSLVGQGGYEQYFGPGTRLTVT.

The gene calls are TRBV19 and TRBJ2-1; 16 positions match TRBD2. The CDR3 is 19 residues long. CDR1 is LNHDA and CDR2 is SQIVND in the germline V gene (reference sequence). V was pared by 3 bases and J by 4 bases, with 9 bases of the junction left unmatched. The CDR3, as DNA: TGTGCCAGTAGTATGCTGGGGACTAGCGGGGGGGCTTATTACAATGAGCAGTTCTTC. Translated, it gives CASSMLGTSGGAYYNEQFF.

The chain links TRBV19 to TRBJ2-2; 11 bases are a match to TRBD2. This CDR3 spans 15 amino acids. The germline V gene encodes CDR1 LNHDA and CDR2 SQIVND (reference sequence). V gave up 5 bases and J gave up 5 bases; unmatched junction bases: 4. CDR3 DNA: TGTGCCAGTAGTGGGGGACTAGCGGCGACCGGGGAGCTGTTTTTT. It yields the protein CASSGGLAATGELFF.

The chain is built from TRBV18 and TRBJ1-1, with a possible D match to TRBD1 (6 bases). The CDR3 is 13 residues long. CDR1 is KGHSH, CDR2 LQKENI, per germline. V lost 5 bases and J lost 5, with 12 bases in between. CDR3 sequence (DNA): TGTGCCAGCTCAGTATCCGGACAGACTGAAGCTTTCTTT. It codes for CASSVSGQTEAFF.